This T cell receptor beta chain stems from a study of CD8 T cells in ankylosing spondylitis. Overall study findings and caveats: Matched ankylosing spondylitis synovial fluid reportedly contained a significantly enriched population of disease-linked clones. Previously reported in reactive arthritis synovial fluid and blood were some of the motif variants.

TCRdb re-called the 5' RACE reads with MiXCR, one entry per CDR3 protein. Among 350,000 or so distinct CDR3 sequences, approximately 14% were seen once, and the ten largest hold 0.9% to 1.2%. This clonotype was counted only a few times. What it recognizes is unknown. The germline CDR1 and CDR2 sequences are LGHNT and FRNRAP. V lost 0 bases and J 3 bases, leaving 13 bases between the germline ends. The CDR3 contains 16 residues. The chain links TRBV12-5 to TRBJ2-3; D is uncertain. This clonotype was sampled from a male donor with ankylosing spondylitis or in good health (not recorded which). What was sequenced was blood, either unsorted or a sorted T cell fraction (not recorded which). The CDR3 is CASGLVLGGVTDTQYF. CDR3 DNA sequence: TGTGCTAGTGGTTTGGTACTTGGCGGAGTGACAGATACGCAGTATTTT. Variable domain in full (rest from reference TRBV12-5 and TRBJ2-3): DARVTQTPRHKVTEMGQEVTMRCQPILGHNTVFWYRQTMMQGLELLAYFRNRAPLDDSGMPKDRFSAEMPDATLATLKIQPSEPRDSAVYFCASGLVLGGVTDTQYFGPGTRLTVL.